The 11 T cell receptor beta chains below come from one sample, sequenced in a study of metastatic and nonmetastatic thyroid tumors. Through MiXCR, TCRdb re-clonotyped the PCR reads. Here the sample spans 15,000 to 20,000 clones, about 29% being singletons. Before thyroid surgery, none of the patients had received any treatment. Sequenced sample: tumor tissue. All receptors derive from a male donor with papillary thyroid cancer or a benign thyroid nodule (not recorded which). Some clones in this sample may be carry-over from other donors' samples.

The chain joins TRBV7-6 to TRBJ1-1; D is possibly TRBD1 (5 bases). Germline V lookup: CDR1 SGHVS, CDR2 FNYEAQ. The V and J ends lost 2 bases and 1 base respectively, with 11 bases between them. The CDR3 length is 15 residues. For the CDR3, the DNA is TGTGCCAGCAGCTTAAGGGCAGGGTCGAACACTGAAGCTTTCTTT. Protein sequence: CASSLRAGSNTEAFF.

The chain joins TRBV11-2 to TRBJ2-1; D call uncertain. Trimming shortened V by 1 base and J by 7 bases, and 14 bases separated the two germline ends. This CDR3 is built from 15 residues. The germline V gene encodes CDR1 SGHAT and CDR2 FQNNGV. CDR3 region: CASSLGYTFGNEQFF. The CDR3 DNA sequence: TGTGCCAGCAGCTTAGGGTATACCTTCGGAAATGAGCAGTTCTTC. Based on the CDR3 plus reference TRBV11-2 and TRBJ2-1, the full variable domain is EAGVAQSPRYKIIEKRQSVAFWCNPISGHATLYWYQQILGQGPKLLIQFQNNGVVDDSQLPKDRFSAERLKGVDSTLKIQPAKLEDSAVYLCASSLGYTFGNEQFFGPGTRLTVL.

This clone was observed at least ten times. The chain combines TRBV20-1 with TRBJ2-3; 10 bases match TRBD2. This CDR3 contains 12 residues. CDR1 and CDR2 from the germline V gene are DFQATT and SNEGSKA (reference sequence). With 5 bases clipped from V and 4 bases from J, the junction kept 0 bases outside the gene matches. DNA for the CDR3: TGCAGTGCTCTAGCGGGAGCAGATACGCAGTATTTT. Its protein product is CSALAGADTQYF.

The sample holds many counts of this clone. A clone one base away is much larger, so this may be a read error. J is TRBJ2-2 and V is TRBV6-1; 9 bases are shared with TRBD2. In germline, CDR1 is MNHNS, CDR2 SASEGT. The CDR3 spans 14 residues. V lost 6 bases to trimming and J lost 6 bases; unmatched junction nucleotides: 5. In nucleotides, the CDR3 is TGTGCCAGCAGACTTAGCGGGGGACCCGGGGAGCTGTTTTTT. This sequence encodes CASRLSGGPGELFF.

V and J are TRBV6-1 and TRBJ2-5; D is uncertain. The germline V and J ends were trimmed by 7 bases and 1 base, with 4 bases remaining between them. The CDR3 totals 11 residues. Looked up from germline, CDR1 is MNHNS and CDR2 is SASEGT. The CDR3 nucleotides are TGTGCCAGCACCCTCCAAGAGACCCAGTACTTC. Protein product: CASTLQETQYF.

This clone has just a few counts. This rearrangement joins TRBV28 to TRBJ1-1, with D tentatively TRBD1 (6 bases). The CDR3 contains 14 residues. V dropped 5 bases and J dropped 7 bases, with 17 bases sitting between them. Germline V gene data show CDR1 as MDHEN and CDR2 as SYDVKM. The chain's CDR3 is CASSHRDRWHEAFF. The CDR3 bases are TGTGCCAGCAGTCACAGGGACCGGTGGCATGAAGCTTTCTTT.

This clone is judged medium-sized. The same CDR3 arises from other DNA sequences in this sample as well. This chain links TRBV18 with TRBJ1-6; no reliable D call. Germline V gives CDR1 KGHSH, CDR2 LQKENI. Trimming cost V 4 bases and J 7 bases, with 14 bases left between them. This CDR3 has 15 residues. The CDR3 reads CASSLAVVGNSPLHF. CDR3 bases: TGTGCCAGCTCACTCGCGGTGGTAGGCAATTCACCCCTCCACTTT.

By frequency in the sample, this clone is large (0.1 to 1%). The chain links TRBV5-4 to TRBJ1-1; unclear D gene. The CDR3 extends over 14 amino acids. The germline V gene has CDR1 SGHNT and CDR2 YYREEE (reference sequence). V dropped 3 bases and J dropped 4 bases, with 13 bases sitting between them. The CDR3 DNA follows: TGTGCCAGCAGCTCCCCCACGTTGGGCACTGAAGCTTTCTTT. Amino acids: CASSSPTLGTEAFF.

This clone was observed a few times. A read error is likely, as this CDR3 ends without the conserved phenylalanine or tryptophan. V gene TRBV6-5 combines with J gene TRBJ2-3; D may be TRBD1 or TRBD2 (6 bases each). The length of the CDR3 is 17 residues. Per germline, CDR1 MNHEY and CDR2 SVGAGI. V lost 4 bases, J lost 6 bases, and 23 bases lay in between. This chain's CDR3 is CASSFVTRGRFNDTQYS. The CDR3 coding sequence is TGTGCCAGCAGTTTCGTGACTAGGGGGAGGTTCAACGATACGCAGTATTCT.

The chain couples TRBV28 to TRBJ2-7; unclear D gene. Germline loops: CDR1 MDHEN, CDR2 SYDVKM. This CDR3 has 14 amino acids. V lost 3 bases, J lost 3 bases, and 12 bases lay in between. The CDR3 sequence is CASSFSTVNYEQYF. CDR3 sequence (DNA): TGTGCCAGCAGTTTTTCGACTGTAAACTACGAGCAGTACTTC.

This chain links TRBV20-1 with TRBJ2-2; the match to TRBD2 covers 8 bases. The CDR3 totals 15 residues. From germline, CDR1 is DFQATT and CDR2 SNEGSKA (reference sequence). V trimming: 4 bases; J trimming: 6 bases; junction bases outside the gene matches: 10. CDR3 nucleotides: TGCAGTGCTACTCAGGGAGCGGGAGACGCCGGGGAGCTGTTTTTT. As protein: CSATQGAGDAGELFF.